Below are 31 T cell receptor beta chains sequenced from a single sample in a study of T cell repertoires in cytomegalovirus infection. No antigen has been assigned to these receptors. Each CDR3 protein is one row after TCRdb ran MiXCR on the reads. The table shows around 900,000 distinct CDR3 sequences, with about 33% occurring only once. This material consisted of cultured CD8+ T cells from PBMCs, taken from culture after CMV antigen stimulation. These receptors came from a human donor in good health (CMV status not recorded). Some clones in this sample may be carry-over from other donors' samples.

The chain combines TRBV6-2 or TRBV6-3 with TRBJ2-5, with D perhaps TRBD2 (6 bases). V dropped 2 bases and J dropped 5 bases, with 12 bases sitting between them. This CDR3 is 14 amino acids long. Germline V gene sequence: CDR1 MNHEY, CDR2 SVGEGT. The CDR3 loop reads CASSYRDWGETQYF. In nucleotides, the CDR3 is TGTGCCAGCAGTTACCGGGACTGGGGGGAGACCCAGTACTTC.

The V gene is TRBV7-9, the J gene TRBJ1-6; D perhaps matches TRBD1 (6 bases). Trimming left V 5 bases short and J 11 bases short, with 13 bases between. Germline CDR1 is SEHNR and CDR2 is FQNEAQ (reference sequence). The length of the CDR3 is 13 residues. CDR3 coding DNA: TGTGCCAGCAGCCTAGGTGGACAGCCACCCCTCCACTTT. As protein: CASSLGGQPPLHF.

CDR3 loop: CASSRGGQGSAETQYF. CDR3 DNA sequence: TGTGCCAGCAGCCGCGGGGGACAGGGTAGCGCGGAGACCCAGTACTTC. The chain has TRBV7-6 and TRBJ2-5, with 9 positions matching TRBD1. From germline, CDR1 is SGHVS and CDR2 FNYEAQ. CDR3 length: 16 residues. The V gene end was trimmed by 5 bases and the J gene end by 5 bases; junction bases not matched to a gene: 12.

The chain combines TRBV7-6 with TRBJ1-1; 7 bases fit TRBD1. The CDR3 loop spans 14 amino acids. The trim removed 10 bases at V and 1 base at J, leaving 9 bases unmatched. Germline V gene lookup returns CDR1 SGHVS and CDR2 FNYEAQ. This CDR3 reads CATQVRDRNTEAFF. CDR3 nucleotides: TGTGCCACCCAAGTCCGGGACAGGAACACTGAAGCTTTCTTT.

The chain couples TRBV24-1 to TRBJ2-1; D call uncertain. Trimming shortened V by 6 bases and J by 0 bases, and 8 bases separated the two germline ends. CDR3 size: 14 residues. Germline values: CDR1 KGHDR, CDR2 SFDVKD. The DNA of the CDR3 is TGTGCCACCAGTCCAACAAGCTCCTACAATGAGCAGTTCTTC. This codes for CATSPTSSYNEQFF.

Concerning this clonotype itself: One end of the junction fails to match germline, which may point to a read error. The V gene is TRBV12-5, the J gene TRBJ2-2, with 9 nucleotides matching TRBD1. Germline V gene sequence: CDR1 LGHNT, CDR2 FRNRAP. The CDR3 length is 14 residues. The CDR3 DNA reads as TGTGCTAGTGGGACAGGGGGTATCACCGGGGAGCTGCTTTTT. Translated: CASGTGGITGELLF.

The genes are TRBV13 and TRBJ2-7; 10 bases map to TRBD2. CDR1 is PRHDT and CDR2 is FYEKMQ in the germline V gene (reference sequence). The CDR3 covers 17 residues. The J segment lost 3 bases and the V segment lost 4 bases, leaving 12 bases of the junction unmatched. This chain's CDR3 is CASSSNPSGGPVYEQYF. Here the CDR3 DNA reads TGTGCCAGCAGCTCCAACCCTAGCGGGGGACCCGTCTACGAGCAGTACTTC.

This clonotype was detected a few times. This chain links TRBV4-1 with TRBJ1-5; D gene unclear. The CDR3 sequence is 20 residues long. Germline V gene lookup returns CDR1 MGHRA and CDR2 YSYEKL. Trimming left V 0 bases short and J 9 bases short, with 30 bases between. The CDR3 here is CASSQEVMRTDSLLRRPQHF. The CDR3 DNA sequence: TGCGCCAGCAGCCAAGAGGTGATGAGGACGGATAGCCTCTTACGTCGGCCCCAGCATTTT.

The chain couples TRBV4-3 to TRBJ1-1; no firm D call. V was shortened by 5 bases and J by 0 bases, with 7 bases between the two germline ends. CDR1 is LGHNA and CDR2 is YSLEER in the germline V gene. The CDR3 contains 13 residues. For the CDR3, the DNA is TGCGCCAGCAGCACCCAAATGAACACTGAAGCTTTCTTT. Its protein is CASSTQMNTEAFF.

CDR3 amino acids: CASSGDEAYNSPLHF. CDR3 DNA sequence: TGTGCCAGCAGTGGGGACGAGGCGTATAATTCACCCCTCCACTTT. The V gene is TRBV11-2, the J gene TRBJ1-6, with D possibly matching TRBD1 (5 bases). V was trimmed by 6 bases and J by 4 bases, leaving 13 bases between them. This CDR3 comprises 15 residues. CDR1 is SGHAT and CDR2 is FQNNGV in the germline V gene.

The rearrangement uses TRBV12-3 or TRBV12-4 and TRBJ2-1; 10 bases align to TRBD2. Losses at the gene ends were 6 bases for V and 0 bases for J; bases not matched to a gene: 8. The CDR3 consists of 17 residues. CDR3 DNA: TGTGCCAGCAGCGAAGTAGCGGGGGGAAGCTCCTACAATGAGCAGTTCTTC. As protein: CASSEVAGGSSYNEQFF.

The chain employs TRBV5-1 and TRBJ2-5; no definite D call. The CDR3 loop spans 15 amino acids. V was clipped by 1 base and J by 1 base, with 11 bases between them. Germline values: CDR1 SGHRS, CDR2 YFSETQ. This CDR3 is CASSLRADAQETQYF. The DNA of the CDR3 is TGCGCCAGCAGCTTGCGGGCAGACGCCCAAGAGACCCAGTACTTC.

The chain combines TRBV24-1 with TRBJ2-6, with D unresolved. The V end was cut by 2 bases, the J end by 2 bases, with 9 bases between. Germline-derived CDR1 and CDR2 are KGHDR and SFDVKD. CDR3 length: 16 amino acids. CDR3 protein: CATSDSRVPGANVLTF. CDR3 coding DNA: TGTGCCACCAGTGATTCCAGAGTACCTGGGGCCAACGTCCTGACTTTC.

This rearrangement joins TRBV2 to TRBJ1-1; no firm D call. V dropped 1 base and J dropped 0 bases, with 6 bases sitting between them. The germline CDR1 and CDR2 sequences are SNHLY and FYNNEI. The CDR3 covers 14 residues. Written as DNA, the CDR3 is TGTGCCAGCAGTGAAGAGGGCTTGAACACTGAAGCTTTCTTT. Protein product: CASSEEGLNTEAFF.

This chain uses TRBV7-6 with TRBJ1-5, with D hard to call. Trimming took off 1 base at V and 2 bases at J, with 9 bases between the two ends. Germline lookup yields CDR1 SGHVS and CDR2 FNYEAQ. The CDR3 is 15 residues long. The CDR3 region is CASSLGEVGNQPQHF. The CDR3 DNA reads TGTGCCAGCAGCTTAGGGGAGGTCGGCAATCAGCCCCAGCATTTT.

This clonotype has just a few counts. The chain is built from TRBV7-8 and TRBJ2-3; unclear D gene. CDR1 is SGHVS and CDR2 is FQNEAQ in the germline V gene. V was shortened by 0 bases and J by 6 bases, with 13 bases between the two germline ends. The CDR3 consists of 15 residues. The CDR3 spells CASSLARPPVDTQYF. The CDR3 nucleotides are TGTGCCAGCAGCTTAGCCAGACCGCCCGTGGATACGCAGTATTTT. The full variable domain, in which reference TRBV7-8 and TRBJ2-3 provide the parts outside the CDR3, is GAGVSQSPRYKVAKRGQDVALRCDPISGHVSLFWYQQALGQGPEFLTYFQNEAQLDKSGLPSDRFFAERPEGSVSTLKIQRTQQEDSAVYLCASSLARPPVDTQYFGPGTRLTVL.

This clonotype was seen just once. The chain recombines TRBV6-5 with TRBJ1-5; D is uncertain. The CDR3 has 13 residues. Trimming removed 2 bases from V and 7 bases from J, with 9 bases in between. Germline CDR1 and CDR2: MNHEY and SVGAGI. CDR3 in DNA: TGTGCCAGCAGTTACAACGCCTTGCAGCCCCAGCATTTT. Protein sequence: CASSYNALQPQHF.

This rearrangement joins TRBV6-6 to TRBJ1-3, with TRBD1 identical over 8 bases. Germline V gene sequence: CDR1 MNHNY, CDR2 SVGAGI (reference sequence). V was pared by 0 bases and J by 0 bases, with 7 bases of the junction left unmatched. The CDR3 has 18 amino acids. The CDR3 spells CASSYSPTGVTSGNTIYF. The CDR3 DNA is TGTGCCAGCAGTTACTCCCCGACAGGGGTGACCTCTGGAAACACCATATATTTT.

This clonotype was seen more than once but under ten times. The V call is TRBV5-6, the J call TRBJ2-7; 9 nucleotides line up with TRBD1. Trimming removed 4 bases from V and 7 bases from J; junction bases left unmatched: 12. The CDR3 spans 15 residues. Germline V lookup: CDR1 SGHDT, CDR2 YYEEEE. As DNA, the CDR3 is TGTGCCAGCAGCCGGGGGGACAGGGAGTTGTGGGAGCAGTACGTC. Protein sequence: CASSRGDRELWEQYV.

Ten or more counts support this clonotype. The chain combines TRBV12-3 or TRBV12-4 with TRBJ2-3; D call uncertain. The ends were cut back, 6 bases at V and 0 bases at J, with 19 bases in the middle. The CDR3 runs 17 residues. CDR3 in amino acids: CASSMSLGGYSTDTQYF. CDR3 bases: TGTGCCAGCAGCATGAGCCTGGGCGGTTACAGCACAGATACGCAGTATTTT.

Here the CDR3 reads CASSTQRGGKETQYF. CDR3 coding DNA: TGTGCCAGCAGCACCCAGCGGGGGGGCAAAGAGACCCAGTACTTC. This chain uses TRBV7-8 with TRBJ2-5, with 10 bases that match TRBD2. CDR1 and CDR2 (germline): SGHVS, FQNEAQ. The ends lost 5 bases at V and 3 bases at J; junction bases unmatched: 6. This CDR3 is 15 amino acids long. Together with reference TRBV7-8 and TRBJ2-5, the CDR3 gives the full variable domain: GAGVSQSPRYKVAKRGQDVALRCDPISGHVSLFWYQQALGQGPEFLTYFQNEAQLDKSGLPSDRFFAERPEGSVSTLKIQRTQQEDSAVYLCASSTQRGGKETQYFGPGTRLLVL.

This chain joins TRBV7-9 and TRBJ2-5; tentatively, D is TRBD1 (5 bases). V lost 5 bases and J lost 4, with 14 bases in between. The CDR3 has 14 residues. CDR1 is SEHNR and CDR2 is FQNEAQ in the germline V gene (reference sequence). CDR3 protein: CASSPPGLVETQYF. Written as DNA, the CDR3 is TGTGCCAGCAGCCCCCCAGGGTTAGTAGAGACCCAGTACTTC. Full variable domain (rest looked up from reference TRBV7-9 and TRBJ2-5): DTGVSQNPRHKITKRGQNVTFRCDPISEHNRLYWYRQTLGQGPEFLTYFQNEAQLEKSRLLSDRFSAERPKGSFSTLEIQRTEQGDSAMYLCASSPPGLVETQYFGPGTRLLVL.

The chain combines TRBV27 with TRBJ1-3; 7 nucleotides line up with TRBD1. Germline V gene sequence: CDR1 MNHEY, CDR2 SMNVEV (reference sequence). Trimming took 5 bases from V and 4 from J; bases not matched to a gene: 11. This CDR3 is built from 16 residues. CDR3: CASSPLTGNLGNTIYF. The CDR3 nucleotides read TGTGCCAGCAGTCCGCTGACAGGGAATTTGGGAAACACCATATATTTT.

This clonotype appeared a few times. The CDR3 DNA sequence: TGTGCCAGCGGCGTGAGGGAGCAGTTCTTC. This translates into CASGVREQFF. The chain uses TRBV6-2 or TRBV6-3 and TRBJ2-1; D unresolved. Germline V CDR1 and CDR2: MNHEY, SVGEGT. The CDR3 length is 10 residues. The V and J ends lost 8 bases and 10 bases respectively, with 9 bases between them.

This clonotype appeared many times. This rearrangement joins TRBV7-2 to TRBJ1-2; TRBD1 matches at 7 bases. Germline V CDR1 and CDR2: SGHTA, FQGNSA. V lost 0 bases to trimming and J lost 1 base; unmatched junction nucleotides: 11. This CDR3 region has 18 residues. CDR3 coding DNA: TGTGCCAGCAGCTTAGCTCCGGACAGGCACGACCGTAACTATGGCTACACCTTC. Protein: CASSLAPDRHDRNYGYTF.

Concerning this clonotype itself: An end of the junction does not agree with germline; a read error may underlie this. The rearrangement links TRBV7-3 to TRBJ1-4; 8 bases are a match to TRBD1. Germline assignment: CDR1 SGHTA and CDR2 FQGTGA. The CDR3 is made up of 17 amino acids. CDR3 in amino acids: CVSSCHRGASTNEKLFF. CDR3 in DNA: TGTGTCAGCAGCTGCCACAGGGGGGCCTCAACTAATGAAAAACTGTTTTTT.

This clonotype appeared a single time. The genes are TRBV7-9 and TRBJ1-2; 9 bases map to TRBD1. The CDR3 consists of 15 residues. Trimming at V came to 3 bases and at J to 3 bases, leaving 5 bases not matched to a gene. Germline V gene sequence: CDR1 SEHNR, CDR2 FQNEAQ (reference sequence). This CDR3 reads CASSFGDRGDYGYTF. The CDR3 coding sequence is TGTGCCAGCAGCTTTGGAGACAGGGGGGACTATGGCTACACCTTC.

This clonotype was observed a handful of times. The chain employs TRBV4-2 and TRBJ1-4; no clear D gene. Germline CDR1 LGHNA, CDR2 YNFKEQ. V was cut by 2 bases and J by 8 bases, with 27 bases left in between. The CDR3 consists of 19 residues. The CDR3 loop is CASSQKGLEPSPFLEKLFF. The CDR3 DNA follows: TGTGCCAGCAGCCAAAAAGGACTCGAGCCCTCCCCATTCTTAGAAAAACTGTTTTTT.

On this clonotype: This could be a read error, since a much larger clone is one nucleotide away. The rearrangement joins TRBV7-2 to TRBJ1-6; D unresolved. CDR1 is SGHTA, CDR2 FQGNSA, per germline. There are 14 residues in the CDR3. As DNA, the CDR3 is TGTGCCAACAGCCCACCGGTATATAATTCACCCCTCCACTTT. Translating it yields CANSPPVYNSPLHF.

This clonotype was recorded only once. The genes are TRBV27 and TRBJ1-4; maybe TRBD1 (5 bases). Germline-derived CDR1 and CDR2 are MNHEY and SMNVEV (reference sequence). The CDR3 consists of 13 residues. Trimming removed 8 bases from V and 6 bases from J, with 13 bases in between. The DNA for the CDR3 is TGTGCCAGCCTCGATCGCAGGGATGAAAAACTGTTTTTT. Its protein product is CASLDRRDEKLFF. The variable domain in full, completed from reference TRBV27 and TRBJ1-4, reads EAQVTQNPRYLITVTGKKLTVTCSQNMNHEYMSWYRQDPGLGLRQIYYSMNVEVTDKGDVPEGYKVSRKEKRNFPLILESPSPNQTSLYFCASLDRRDEKLFFGSGTQLSVL.

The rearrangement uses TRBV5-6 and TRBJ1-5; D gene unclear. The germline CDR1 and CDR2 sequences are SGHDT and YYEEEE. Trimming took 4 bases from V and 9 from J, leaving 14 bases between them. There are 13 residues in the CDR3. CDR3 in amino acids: CASSPMGERPQHF. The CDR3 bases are TGTGCCAGCAGCCCCATGGGAGAGAGGCCCCAGCATTTT.